What follows is one T cell receptor beta chain and its context. The sample comes from a study of blood T cell repertoires in COVID-19. The germline V gene has CDR1 MNHEY and CDR2 SVGAGI. The CDR3 covers 12 residues. V gave up 6 bases and J gave up 7 bases, with 13 bases separating them. Generated by immunoSEQ multiplex PCR, the TCRdb table keeps only in-frame clones and is missing some. Of about 310,000 clones listed, over 85% are singletons. The V gene is TRBV6-5, the J gene TRBJ2-7; D not certain. This TCR came from a woman in her twenties or thirties who had recovered from COVID-19. Sequencing used PBMCs or T cells enriched from blood (not recorded which). This CDR3 is CASRIWSQEQYF. CDR3 nucleotide sequence: TGTGCCAGCAGGATTTGGTCACAAGAGCAGTACTTC.